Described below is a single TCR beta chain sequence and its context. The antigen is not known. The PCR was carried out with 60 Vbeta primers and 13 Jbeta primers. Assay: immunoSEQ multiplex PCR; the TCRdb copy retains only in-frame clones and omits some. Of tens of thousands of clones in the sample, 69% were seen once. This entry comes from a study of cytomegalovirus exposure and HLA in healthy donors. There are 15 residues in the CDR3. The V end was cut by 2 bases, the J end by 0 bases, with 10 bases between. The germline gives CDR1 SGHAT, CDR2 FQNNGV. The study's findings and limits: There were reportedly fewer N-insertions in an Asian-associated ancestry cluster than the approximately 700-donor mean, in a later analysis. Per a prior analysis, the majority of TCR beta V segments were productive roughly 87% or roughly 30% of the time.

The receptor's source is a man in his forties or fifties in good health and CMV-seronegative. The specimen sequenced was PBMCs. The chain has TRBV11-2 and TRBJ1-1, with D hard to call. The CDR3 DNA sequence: TGTGCCAGCAGCTTAAGTAGGAGTATGAACACTGAAGCTTTCTTT. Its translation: CASSLSRSMNTEAFF. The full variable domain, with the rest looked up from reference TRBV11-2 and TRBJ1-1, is EAGVAQSPRYKIIEKRQSVAFWCNPISGHATLYWYQQILGQGPKLLIQFQNNGVVDDSQLPKDRFSAERLKGVDSTLKIQPAKLEDSAVYLCASSLSRSMNTEAFFGQGTRLTVV.